The T cell receptor (beta chain) described here comes from a study of post-analysis software for immune sequencing data. The wider study: As for disease course, relapsing-remitting, secondary progressive and progressive-relapsing multiple sclerosis were all included. Whole-study results and caveats: In multiple sclerosis, normalized Chao1 diversity was significantly below that of controls. TRBV5-6, TRBV5-1 and TRBV20-1 belonged to a set of roughly five TRBV segments that were more frequent in patients than controls. The authors found that F measure strongly co-clustered same-batch samples.

The CDR3 loop spans 16 amino acids. The V end lost 8 bases, the J end lost 0 bases, and 17 bases lay between the germline ends. On this clonotype itself: The target antigen is unknown.

The library was made from cDNA and included unique molecular identifiers. Hundreds of thousands of cDNA molecules came from about 1 to 10 million T cells. TCRdb fed the PCR reads into MiXCR, producing one record per CDR3 protein. The sample lists 250,000 to 300,000 distinct CDR3 sequences; 36% were seen once. The chain uses TRBV12-3 or TRBV12-4 and TRBJ2-4; D is possibly TRBD1 (5 bases). The sequence was obtained from a girl aged 10-17 years with multiple sclerosis. Sample: blood. In nucleotides, the CDR3 is TGTGCCAGCGGCCCGGACAATTCCATAGCCAAAAACATTCAGTACTTC. Its protein product is CASGPDNSIAKNIQYF.